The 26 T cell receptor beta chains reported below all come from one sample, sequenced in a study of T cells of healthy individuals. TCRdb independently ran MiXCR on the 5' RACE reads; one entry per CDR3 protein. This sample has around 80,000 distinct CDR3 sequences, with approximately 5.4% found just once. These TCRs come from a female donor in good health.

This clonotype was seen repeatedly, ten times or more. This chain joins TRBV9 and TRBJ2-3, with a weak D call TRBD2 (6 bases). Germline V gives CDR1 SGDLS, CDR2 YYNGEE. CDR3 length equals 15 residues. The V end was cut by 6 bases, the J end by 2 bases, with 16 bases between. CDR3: CASTPSAKTTDTQYF. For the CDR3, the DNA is TGTGCCAGCACCCCTAGCGCGAAAACCACAGATACGCAGTATTTT. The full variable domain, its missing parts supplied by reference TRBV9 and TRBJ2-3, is DSGVTQTPKHLITATGQRVTLRCSPRSGDLSVYWYQQSLDQGLQFLIQYYNGEERAKGNILERFSAQQFPDLHSELNLSSLELGDSALYFCASTPSAKTTDTQYFGPGTRLTVL.

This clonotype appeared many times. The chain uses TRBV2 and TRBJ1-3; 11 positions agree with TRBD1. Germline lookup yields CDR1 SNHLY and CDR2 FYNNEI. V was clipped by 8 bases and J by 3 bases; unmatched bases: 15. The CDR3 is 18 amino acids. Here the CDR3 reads CASLRLWTGGAGGNTIYF. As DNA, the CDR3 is TGTGCCAGCCTACGTTTGTGGACAGGGGGCGCGGGTGGAAACACCATATATTTT.

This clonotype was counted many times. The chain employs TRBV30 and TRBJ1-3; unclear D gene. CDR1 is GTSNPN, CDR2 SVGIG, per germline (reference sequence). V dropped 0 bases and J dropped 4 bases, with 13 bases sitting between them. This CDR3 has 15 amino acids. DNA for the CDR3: TGTGCCTGGAGTGTACGAGCCAGTGGGGGAAACACCATATATTTT. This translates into CAWSVRASGGNTIYF.

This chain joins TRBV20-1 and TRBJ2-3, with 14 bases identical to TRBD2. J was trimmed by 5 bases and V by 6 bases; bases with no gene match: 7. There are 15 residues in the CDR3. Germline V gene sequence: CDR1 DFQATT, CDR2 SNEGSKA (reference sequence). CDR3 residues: CSARLAGGPGDTQYF. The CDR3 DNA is TGCAGTGCCCGACTAGCGGGAGGGCCAGGAGATACGCAGTATTTT.

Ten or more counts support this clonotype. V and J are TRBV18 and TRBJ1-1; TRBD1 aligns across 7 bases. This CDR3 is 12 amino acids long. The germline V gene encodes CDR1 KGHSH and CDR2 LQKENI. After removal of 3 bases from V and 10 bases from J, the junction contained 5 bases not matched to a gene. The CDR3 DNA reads TGTGCCAGCTCACCCCCAGGGGGAGGAGCTTTCTTT. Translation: CASSPPGGGAFF.

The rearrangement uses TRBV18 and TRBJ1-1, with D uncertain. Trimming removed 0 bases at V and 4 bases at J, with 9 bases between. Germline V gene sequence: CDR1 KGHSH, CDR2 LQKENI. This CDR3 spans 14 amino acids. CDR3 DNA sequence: TGTGCCAGCTCACCACCGCCGGGATCCACTGAAGCTTTCTTT. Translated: CASSPPPGSTEAFF.

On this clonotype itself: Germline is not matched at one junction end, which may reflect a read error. The CDR3 DNA is TGTGCCAGCAGTTTAGTGGAGACAGGGGTCGATTTT. Translating it yields CASSLVETGVDF. The V gene is TRBV12-3 or TRBV12-4, the J gene TRBJ1-3; TRBD1 matches 8 bases. This CDR3 is built from 12 residues.

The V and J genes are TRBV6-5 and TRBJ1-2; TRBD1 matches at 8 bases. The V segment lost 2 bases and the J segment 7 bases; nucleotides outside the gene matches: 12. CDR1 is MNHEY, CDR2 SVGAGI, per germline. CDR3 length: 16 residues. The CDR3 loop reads CASSYVGQGAASGYTF. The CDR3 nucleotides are TGTGCCAGCAGTTACGTCGGACAGGGAGCCGCATCTGGCTACACCTTC.

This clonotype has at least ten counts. The CDR3 protein is CASSRDRAGYNEQFF. In DNA form, the CDR3 reads TGTGCCAGCAGCCGGGACAGGGCAGGCTACAATGAGCAGTTCTTC. The chain employs TRBV7-9 and TRBJ2-1; 9 bases agree with TRBD1. Trimming removed 5 bases from V and 3 bases from J; junction bases left unmatched: 5. The CDR3 has 15 amino acids. The germline V gene encodes CDR1 SEHNR and CDR2 FQNEAQ (reference sequence).

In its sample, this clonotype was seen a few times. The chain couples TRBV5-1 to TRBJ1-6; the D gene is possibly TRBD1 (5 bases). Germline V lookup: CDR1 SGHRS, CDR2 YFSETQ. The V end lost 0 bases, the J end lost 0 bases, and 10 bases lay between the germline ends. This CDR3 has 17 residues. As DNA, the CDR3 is TGCGCCAGCAGCTTGGCGGGGGGGAGCTCCTATAATTCACCCCTCCACTTT. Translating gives CASSLAGGSSYNSPLHF.

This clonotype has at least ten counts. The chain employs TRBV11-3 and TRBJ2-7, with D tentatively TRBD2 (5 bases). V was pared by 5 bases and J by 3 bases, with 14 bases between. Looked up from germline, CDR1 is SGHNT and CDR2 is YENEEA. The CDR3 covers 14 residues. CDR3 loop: CASSPSQAGYEQYF. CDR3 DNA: TGTGCCAGCAGCCCCAGCCAGGCGGGCTACGAGCAGTACTTC.

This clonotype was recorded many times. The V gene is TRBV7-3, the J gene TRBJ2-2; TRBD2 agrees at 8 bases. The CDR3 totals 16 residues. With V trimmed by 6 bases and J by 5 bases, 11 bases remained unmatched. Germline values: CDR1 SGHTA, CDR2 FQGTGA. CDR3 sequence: CASSPAGTRFTGELFF. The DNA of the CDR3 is TGTGCCAGCAGTCCCGCCGGGACTAGATTTACCGGGGAGCTGTTTTTT.

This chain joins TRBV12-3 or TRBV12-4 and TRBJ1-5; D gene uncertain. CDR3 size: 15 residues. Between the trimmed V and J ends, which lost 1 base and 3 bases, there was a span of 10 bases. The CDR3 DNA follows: TGTGCCAGCAGTTTAGAAGGGCGGAACAATCAGCCCCAGCATTTT. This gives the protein CASSLEGRNNQPQHF.

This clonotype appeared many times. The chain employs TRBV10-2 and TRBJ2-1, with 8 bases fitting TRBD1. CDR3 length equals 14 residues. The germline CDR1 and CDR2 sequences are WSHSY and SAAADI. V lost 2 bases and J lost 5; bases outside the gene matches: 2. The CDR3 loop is CASSEGQGNNEQFF. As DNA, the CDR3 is TGCGCCAGCAGTGAGGGACAGGGAAACAATGAGCAGTTCTTC.

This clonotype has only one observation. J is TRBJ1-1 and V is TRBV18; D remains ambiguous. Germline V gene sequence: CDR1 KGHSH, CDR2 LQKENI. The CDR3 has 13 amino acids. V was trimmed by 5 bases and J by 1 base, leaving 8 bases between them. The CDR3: CASSSNENTEAFF. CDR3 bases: TGTGCCAGCTCAAGTAATGAGAACACTGAAGCTTTCTTT.

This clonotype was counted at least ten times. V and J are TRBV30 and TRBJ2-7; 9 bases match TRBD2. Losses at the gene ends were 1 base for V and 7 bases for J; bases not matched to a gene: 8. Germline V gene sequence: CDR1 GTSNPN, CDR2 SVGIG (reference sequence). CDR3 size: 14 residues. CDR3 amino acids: CAWSAGSGRREQYF. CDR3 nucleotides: TGTGCCTGGAGTGCTGGTAGCGGGAGACGAGAGCAGTACTTC. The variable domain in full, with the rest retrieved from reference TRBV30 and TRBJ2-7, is SQTIHQWPATLVQPVGSPLSLECTVEGTSNPNLYWYRQAAGRGLQLLFYSVGIGQISSEVPQNLSASRPQDRQFILSSKKLLLSDSGFYLCAWSAGSGRREQYFGPGTRLTVT.

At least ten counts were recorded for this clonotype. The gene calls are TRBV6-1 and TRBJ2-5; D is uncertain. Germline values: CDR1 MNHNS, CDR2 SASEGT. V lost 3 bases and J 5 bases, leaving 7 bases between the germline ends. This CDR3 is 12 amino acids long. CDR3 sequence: CASSDLGETQYF. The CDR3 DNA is TGTGCCAGCAGTGATCTTGGGGAGACCCAGTACTTC.

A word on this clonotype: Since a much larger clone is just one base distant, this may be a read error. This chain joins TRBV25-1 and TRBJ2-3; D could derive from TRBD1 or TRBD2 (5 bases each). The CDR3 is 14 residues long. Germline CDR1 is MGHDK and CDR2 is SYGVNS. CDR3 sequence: CAGSDWRGADTQYF. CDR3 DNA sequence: TGTGCCGGCAGTGATTGGAGAGGGGCTGATACGCAGTATTTT.

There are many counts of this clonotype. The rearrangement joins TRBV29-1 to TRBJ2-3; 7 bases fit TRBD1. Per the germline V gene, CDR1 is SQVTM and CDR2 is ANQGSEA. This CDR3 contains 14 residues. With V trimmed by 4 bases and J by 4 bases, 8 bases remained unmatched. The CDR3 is CSVVTGNRADTQYF. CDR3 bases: TGCAGCGTTGTGACAGGGAACCGTGCAGATACGCAGTATTTT.

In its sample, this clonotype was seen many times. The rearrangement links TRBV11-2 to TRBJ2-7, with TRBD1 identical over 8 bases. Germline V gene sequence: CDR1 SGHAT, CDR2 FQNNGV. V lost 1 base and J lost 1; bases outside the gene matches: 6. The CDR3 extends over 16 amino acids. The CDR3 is CASSLAPGQASYEQYF. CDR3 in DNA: TGTGCCAGCAGCTTAGCCCCGGGACAGGCGTCCTACGAGCAGTACTTC. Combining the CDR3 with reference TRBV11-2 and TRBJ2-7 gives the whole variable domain EAGVAQSPRYKIIEKRQSVAFWCNPISGHATLYWYQQILGQGPKLLIQFQNNGVVDDSQLPKDRFSAERLKGVDSTLKIQPAKLEDSAVYLCASSLAPGQASYEQYFGPGTRLTVT.

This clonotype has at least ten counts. DNA for the CDR3: TGTGCCAGCAGCCCCCTCTTCTTCTCTTACGAGCAGTACTTC. It yields the protein CASSPLFFSYEQYF. The chain joins TRBV11-2 to TRBJ2-7; D is ambiguous. Germline V gene sequence: CDR1 SGHAT, CDR2 FQNNGV. Trimming took off 5 bases at V and 4 bases at J, with 15 bases between the two ends. CDR3 length equals 14 residues.

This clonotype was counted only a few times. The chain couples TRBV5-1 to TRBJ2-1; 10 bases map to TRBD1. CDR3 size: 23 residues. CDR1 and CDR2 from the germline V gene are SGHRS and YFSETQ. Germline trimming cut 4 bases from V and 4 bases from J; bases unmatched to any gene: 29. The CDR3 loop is CASSGRDRGFYMKRDLFYNEQFF. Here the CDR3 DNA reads TGCGCCAGCAGCGGGAGGGACAGGGGTTTTTATATGAAGCGGGACCTATTTTACAATGAGCAGTTCTTC.

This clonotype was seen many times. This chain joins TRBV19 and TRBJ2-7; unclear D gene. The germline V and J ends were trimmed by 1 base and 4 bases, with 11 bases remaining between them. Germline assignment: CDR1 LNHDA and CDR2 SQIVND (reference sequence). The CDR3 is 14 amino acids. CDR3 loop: CASSIARWDYEQYF. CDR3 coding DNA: TGTGCCAGTAGTATAGCAAGGTGGGATTACGAGCAGTACTTC.

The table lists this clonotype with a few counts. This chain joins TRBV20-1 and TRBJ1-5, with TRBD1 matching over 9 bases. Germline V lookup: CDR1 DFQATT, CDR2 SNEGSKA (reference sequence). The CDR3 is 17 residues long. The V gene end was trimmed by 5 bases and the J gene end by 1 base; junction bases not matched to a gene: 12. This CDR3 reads CSAGAGQGIYSNQPQHF. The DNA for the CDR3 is TGCAGTGCTGGGGCAGGACAGGGGATTTACAGCAATCAGCCCCAGCATTTT.

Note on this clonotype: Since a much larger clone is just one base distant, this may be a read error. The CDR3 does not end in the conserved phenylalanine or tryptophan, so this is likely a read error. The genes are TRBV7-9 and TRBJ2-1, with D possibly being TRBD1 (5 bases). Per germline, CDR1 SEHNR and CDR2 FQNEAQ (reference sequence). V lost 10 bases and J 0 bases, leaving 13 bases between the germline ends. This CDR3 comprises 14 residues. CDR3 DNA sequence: TGTGCCATCACTCACAGGTCCTCCTACAATGAGCAGTTCTCC. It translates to CAITHRSSYNEQFS.

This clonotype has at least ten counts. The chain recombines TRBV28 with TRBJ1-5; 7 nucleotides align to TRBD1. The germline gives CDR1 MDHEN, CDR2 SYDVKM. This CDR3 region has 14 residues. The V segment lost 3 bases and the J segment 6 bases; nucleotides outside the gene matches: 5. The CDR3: CASSFLQGPQPQHF. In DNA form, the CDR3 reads TGTGCCAGCAGTTTCCTACAGGGGCCTCAGCCCCAGCATTTT. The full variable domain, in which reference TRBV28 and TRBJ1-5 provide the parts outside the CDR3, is DVKVTQSSRYLVKRTGEKVFLECVQDMDHENMFWYRQDPGLGLRLIYFSYDVKMKEKGDIPEGYSVSREKKERFSLILESASTNQTSMYLCASSFLQGPQPQHFGDGTRLSIL.